This T cell receptor beta chain derives from a study of CD8 T cells in ankylosing spondylitis (dated by TCRdb to the late 2010s). Study-level background: To find TCR variants linked to disease, the study profiled T cell receptor beta repertoires in ankylosing spondylitis patients and healthy donors. Peripheral blood was sampled, and synovial fluid was also collected from ankylosing spondylitis patients. The full study cohort was made up of 20 to 25 ankylosing spondylitis patients and 108 healthy donors. The study at large found these results: Some motif variants were previously reported in synovial fluid and blood of reactive arthritis patients, suggesting common disease-initiation mechanisms. According to the report, matched synovial fluid samples from ankylosing spondylitis patients were significantly enriched for the disease-linked clones. Blood from ankylosing spondylitis patients appeared to be characterized by a TCR beta motif made up of about 8 highly homologous amino acid variants. In peripheral blood, the disease-linked clones were found at relatively low frequencies and had a CD8+ phenotype.

This clonotype has just a few counts. There is no known antigen for this receptor. Germline and junction disagree at one end, which may indicate a read error. TCRdb shows the sequencer as Illumina HiSeq 2500. Quantitative 5'-RACE with molecular barcodes was used to prepare TCR beta libraries. Processing in the source paper ran as follows. Disease-linked TCR variants were identified with a new computational method built on a probabilistic model of VDJ rearrangement. TCRdb reworked the public reads: Q25 trimming with fastp, MiXCR clone assembly, productive beta chains retained. Identical CDR3 protein sequences are pooled into one entry, listed with their most common genes and DNA. These V and J calls derive from TCRdb rather than the authors' analysis. This sample has some 150,000 distinct CDR3 sequences in its table, and 40% to 50% of those were observed once. 13% to 15% of the sample is held by the ten biggest clonotypes.

Synovial fluid samples and blood samples obtained from the same ankylosing spondylitis patients were matched. The material sequenced was synovial fluid, either unsorted or a sorted T cell fraction (not recorded which). The TCR was taken from a male donor with ankylosing spondylitis.

CDR3 loop: CSARGVAEATVYEQYF. In nucleotide form, the sequence is TGCAGTGCCAGAGGGGTTGCGGAGGCGACGGTCTACGAGCAGTACTTC. Rearrangement joined TRBV20-1 to TRBJ2-7; the D gene could be TRBD1 or TRBD2, each one agreeing over 5 bases. The CDR3 runs 16 residues from the cysteine to the phenylalanine. The sequence is cut down to CDR3 DNA, 48 bases in frame from base 1. CDR1 is given as DFQATT and CDR2 as SNEGSKA, both from the germline V gene (reference sequence).